The source of this T cell receptor beta chain is a study of T cell clonality in common variable immunodeficiency (dated by TCRdb to between 2014 and 2017). Points the paper makes about the study in general: According to the authors, figuring out what caused the increased clonality in CVID would require sequencing the repertoires of T cell subpopulations. Increased TCRbeta clonality was found in CVID subjects compared with healthy controls (t-test p = 0.018), with the increase being most characteristic of about a third of subjects. CVID subjects shared fewer TCRbeta clones with each other than healthy controls did (p < 0.0001). Even though DNA input was equal, the average per sample came to about 81,820 unique sequences for controls compared with 25,000 to 40,000 for CVID samples. Differences among patients in the CVID cohort limited the correlations between repertoire features and clinical complications. Fewer deletions and N-nucleotide insertions were reportedly observed in CVID TCRbeta sequences, and highly modified clones with 13 or more V deletions were reportedly absent from CVID TCRbeta sequences.

V is reduced by 3 bases and J by 3 bases, leaving a spacing of 18 bases between them. CDR1 and CDR2 (KGHSH, LQKENI) derive from the germline V gene. The CDR3 measures 16 amino acids from cysteine to phenylalanine. The DNA shown is the part of the CDR3 that was read: 39 bases, in frame from base 1. Most of the CVID patients and most of the healthy controls were of Caucasian heritage. Heparinized peripheral whole blood samples of roughly 5 to 8.5 ml were obtained from each donor. Genomic DNA from adults with common variable immune deficiency (CVID) and from healthy adult controls was used for sequencing of TCRbeta CDR3 repertoires. There were roughly 22 healthy adult volunteers in the control group (12 female and some ten male), ranging in age from about 23 to 66 years, with a mean age of around 34. Diluted blood was density-centrifuged over Hypaque 1077 or Ficoll-Paque to isolate peripheral blood mononuclear cells. Unsorted mononuclear cells served as the source of genomic DNA, which was extracted either by Qiagen column purification or by a centrifugation-based method.

This clone was counted at least ten times. The clone's antigen remains unknown. From the germline J gene comes the end of the CDR3, since the read stops 3 residues before it. CVID samples and control samples contributed equivalent amounts of genomic DNA as sequencing input. For every sample, a 60 bp segment covering the rearranged TCRbeta CDR3 region was amplified and then sequenced. The immunoSEQ assay, a bias-corrected multiplex PCR combined with high-throughput sequencing, was used for TCRbeta amplification. On the authors' methods: Each unique nucleotide sequence was treated as a clone and annotated with V, D and J genes, copy number and frequency. Sequences were labeled productive if in frame, and non-productive if out of frame or containing stop codons. As previously described, Shannon's entropy was used to calculate clonality. Mean CDR3 Kyte-Doolittle hydropathy was derived from the predicted amino acid sequences of productive clones. Hierarchical clustering of scaled V gene usage was performed with the R hclust function using Manhattan distance and complete linkage. Sharing of clones by CDR3 amino acid sequence was evaluated by resampling 12 repertoires per group over 100 rounds. Repertoires were searched for roughly 70 published EBV-specific and about 240 published CMV-specific TCRbeta sequences. A couple of CVID samples that yielded fewer than 10,000 sequences were excluded from the analysis, so around 38 CVID repertoires were retained. The clones in this table, taken by TCRdb from immuneACCESS, are in-frame only. Not every clone is retained; where verified, under half of the shortfall comes from an unresolved V gene, and the cause of the rest is unknown. Clonal size and the V and J genes are those of that table, whereas D and trimming came from the DNA. The table puts 35,000 or so clones in this sample, none counted just once. More than 2.5% of the sample is in the top ten clones.

This receptor was taken from a person between 18 and 70 years old in good health. Sequencing was carried out using peripheral blood mononuclear cells. The chain was built from TRBV18 and TRBJ2-7; the D gene remains uncertain. The CDR3 is CASSPPGWQSIYEQYF. CDR3 bases read: TGTGCCAGCTCACCCCCGGGTTGGCAGTCGATCTACGAG.